This paragraph reports one T cell receptor (beta chain). The data derive from a study of glioma-infiltrating T cells after dendritic cell vaccination. For the study at large: Treatment, given 2003 to 2012, was autologous tumor lysate-pulsed dendritic cell vaccination.

The primer mix had 60 V beta and 13 J beta primers. Generated by immunoSEQ multiplex PCR, the TCRdb table keeps only in-frame clones and is missing some. Among more than 70,000 clones listed, 80% to 90% were seen once. Germline CDR1 is ENHRY and CDR2 is SYGVKD. The CDR3 consists of 15 residues. The V segment lost 6 bases and the J segment 6 bases; nucleotides outside the gene matches: 4. As to time point: after dendritic cell vaccination, including at tumor progression/relapse. V usage is TRBV10-3 and J usage is TRBJ2-3; 15 positions agree with TRBD2. This receptor was taken from a human donor with glioblastoma. The sample was blood, taken after dendritic cell vaccination. CDR3 nucleotides: TGTGCCATCAGCGCGGGGACTAGCGGGAGGGATACGCAGTATTTT. It codes for CAISAGTSGRDTQYF.